This T cell receptor (beta chain) was documented in a study of blood T cell repertoires in COVID-19. Study as a whole: In each case, the material was cDNA or gDNA derived from T cells, B-cell-depleted T cells, or PBMCs.

Here immunoSEQ multiplex PCR was the method, and the copy in TCRdb shows in-frame clones only, minus some. Of fewer than 150,000 clones listed, about 90% are singletons. Germline V gene data show CDR1 as LGHDT and CDR2 as YNNKEL (reference sequence). The length of the CDR3 is 15 residues. Trimming took off 0 bases at V and 5 bases at J, with 11 bases between the two ends. The V and J genes are TRBV3-1 (or the pseudogene TRBV3-2) and TRBJ2-1; D is uncertain. The receptor's source is a human donor in a cohort sampled during active COVID-19. Sequences were obtained from peripheral blood. CDR3 sequence (DNA): TGTGCCAGCAGCCAAGACGCGACTGGAGACAATGAGCAGTTCTTC. Its protein is CASSQDATGDNEQFF.